The clone carrying this T cell receptor beta chain was seen ten or more times. The authors prepared the TCRbeta library with unique molecular identifiers. In TCRdb, the PCR reads were re-called with MiXCR into one record per CDR3 protein. The sample shows 120,000 to 150,000 distinct CDR3 sequences, 8.8% of them seen only once. The data were taken from a study of T-cell reconstitution after alpha-beta-depleted transplantation in children. Germline V gene lookup returns CDR1 MDHEN and CDR2 SYDVKM. The CDR3 covers 13 residues. V trimming: 4 bases; J trimming: 6 bases; junction bases outside the gene matches: 3.

The material sequenced was PBMCs, mostly from graft donor cells, taken 180 days after TCRalphabeta/CD19-depleted stem cell transplant. The chain recombines TRBV28 with TRBJ2-1; 7 nucleotides match TRBD2. The TCR was taken from a female patient aged 2 to 10 who had a stem cell transplant for congenital amegakaryocytic thrombocytopenia, so the T cells may come from the graft donor. CDR3 in DNA: TGTGCCAGCAGTTGGGGCGGGAGCAATGAGCAGTTCTTC. It codes for CASSWGGSNEQFF.